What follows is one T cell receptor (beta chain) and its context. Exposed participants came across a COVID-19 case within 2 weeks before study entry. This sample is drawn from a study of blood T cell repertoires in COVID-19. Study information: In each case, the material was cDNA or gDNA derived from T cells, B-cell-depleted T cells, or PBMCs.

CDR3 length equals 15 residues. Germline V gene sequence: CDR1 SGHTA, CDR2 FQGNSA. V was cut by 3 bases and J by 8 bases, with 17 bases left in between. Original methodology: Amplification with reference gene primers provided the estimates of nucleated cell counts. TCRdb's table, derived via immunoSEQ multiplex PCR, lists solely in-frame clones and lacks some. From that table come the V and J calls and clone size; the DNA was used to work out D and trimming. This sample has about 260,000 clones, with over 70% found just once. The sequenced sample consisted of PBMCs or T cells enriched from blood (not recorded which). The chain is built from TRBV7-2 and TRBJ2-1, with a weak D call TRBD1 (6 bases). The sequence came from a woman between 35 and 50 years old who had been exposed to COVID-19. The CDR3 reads CASSFKGVLGDEQFF. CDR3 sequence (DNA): TGTGCCAGCAGCTTCAAGGGGGTTCTGGGCGATGAGCAGTTCTTC. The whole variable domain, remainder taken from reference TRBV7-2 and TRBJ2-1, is GAGVSQSPSNKVTEKGKDVELRCDPISGHTALYWYRQSLGQGLEFLIYFQGNSAPDKSGLPSDRFSAERTGGSVSTLTIQRTQQEDSAVYLCASSFKGVLGDEQFFGPGTRLTVL.